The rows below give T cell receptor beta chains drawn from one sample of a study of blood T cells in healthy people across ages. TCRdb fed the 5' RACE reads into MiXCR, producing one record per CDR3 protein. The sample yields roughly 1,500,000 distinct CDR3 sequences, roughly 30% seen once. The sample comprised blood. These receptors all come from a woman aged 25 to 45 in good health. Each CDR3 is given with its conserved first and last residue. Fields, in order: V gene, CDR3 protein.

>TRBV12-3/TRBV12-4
CAIRTASSYNEQFF
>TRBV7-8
CASTLSGGGSYNEQFF
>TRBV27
CASSRLGGGIDYEQYF
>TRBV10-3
CAISEARTDTQYF
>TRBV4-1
CASSTGTVNIEAFF
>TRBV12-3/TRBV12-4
CASSFRPFTDTQYF
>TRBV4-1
CASSQTGTRETEQYF
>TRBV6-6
CASSSQGFGAFF
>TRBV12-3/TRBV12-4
CASSVMPDTQYF
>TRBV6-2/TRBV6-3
CASSSSRGHRWFEQFF
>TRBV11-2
CASSSSPGQGGTPYEQYF
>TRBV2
CAISRQPTNYGYTF
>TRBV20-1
CSASWQQSYEQYF
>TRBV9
CASSADPTGSYEQYF
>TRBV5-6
CASSSMAGGGEQYF
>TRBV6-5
CASSPVGGIEAFF
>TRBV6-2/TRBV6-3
CASRGGLGPLHF
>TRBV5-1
CASSSDQGNYGYTF
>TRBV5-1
CASSLSGEASPLHF
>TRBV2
CASSEADRANEKLFF
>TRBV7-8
CASSLDRTPVPTYEQYF
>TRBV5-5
CASSRPQGRQETQYF
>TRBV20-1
CSPRRDRSTDTQYF
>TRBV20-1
CSARSGSTYEQYF
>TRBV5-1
CASSPYGGSTDTQYF
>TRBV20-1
CSAYGQVGSEKLFF
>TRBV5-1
CANSYGGDANYGYTF
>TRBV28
CASSLVGGSYGYTF
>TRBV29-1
CSDRAGETQYF
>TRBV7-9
CASSPRAGDYTGELFF
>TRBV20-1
CSARSAGKVGYTF
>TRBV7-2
CASSLTGQGAGYGYTF
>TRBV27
CASSIRDSSGVSQYF
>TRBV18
CASSPPAQGSGREQYF
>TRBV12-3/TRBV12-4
CASNPGTGVYNEQFF
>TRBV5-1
CASSFKGPEAFF
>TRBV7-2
CASRPGHHSTGELFF
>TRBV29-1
CSVEVSPPEGSGANVLTF
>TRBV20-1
CSAPSGRGEQYF
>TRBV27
CASGPGQGLDEQFF
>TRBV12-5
CASGLVPGNYGYTF